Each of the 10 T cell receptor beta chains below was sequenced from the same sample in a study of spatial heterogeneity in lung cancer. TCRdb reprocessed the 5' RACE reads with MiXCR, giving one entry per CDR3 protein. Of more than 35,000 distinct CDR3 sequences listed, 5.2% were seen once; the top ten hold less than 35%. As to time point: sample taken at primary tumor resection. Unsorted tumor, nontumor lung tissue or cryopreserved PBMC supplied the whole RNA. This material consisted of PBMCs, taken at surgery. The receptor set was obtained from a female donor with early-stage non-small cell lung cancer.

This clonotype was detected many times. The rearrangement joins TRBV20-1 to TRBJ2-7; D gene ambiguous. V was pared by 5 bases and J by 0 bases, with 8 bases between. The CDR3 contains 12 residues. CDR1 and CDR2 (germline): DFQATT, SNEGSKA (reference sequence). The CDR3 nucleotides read TGCAGTGCTGAGACCGACTCCTACGAGCAGTACTTC. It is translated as CSAETDSYEQYF.

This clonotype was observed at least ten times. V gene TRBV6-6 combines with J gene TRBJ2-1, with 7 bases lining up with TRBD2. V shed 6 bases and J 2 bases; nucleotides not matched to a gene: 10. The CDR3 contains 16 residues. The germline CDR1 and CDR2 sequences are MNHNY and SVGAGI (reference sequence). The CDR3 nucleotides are TGTGCCAGCAGCTCTTATAGTGCGGGAGCCTACAATGAGCAGTTCTTC. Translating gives CASSSYSAGAYNEQFF.

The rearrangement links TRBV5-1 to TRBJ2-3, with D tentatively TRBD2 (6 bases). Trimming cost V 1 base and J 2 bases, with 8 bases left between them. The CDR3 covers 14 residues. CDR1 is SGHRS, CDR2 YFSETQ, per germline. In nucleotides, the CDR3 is TGCGCCAGCAGCTTGCCGGGGGACACAGATACGCAGTATTTT. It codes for CASSLPGDTDTQYF. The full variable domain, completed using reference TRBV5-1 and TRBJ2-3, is KAGVTQTPRYLIKTRGQQVTLSCSPISGHRSVSWYQQTPGQGLQFLFEYFSETQRNKGNFPGRFSGRQFSNSRSEMNVSTLELGDSALYLCASSLPGDTDTQYFGPGTRLTVL.

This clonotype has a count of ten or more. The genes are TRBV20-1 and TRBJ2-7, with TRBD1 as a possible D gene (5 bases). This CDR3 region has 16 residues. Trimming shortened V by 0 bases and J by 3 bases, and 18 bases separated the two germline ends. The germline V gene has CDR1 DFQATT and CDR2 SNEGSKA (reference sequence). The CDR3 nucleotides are TGCAGTGCTAGAGATGGATACAGACAGAGCCGCTACGAGCAGTACTTC. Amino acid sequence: CSARDGYRQSRYEQYF.

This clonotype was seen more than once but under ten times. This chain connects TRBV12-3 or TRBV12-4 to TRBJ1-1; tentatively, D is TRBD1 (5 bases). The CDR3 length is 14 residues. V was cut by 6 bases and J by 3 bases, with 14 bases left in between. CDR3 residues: CASSLSRGDTEAFF. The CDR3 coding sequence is TGTGCCAGCAGCTTAAGTCGGGGCGACACTGAAGCTTTCTTT.

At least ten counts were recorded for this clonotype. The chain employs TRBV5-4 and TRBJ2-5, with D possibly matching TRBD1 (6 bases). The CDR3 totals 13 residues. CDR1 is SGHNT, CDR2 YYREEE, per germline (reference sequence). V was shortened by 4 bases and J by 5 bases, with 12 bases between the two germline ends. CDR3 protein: CASSVTGMETQYF. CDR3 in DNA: TGTGCCAGCAGCGTAACAGGGATGGAGACCCAGTACTTC.

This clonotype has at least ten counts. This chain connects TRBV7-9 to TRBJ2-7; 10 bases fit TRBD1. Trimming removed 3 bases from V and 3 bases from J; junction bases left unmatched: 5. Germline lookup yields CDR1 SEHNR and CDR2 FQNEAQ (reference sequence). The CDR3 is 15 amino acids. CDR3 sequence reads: CASSLAGTGVYEQYF. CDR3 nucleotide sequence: TGTGCCAGCAGCTTGGCCGGGACAGGGGTCTACGAGCAGTACTTC. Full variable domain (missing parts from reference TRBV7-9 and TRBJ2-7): DTGVSQNPRHKITKRGQNVTFRCDPISEHNRLYWYRQTLGQGPEFLTYFQNEAQLEKSRLLSDRFSAERPKGSFSTLEIQRTEQGDSAMYLCASSLAGTGVYEQYFGPGTRLTVT.

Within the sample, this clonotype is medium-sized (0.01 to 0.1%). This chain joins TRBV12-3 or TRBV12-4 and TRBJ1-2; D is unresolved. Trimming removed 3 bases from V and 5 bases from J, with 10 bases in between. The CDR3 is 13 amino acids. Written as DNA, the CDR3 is TGTGCCAGCAGTTTCGAAGGGCTGTATGGCTACACCTTC. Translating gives CASSFEGLYGYTF.

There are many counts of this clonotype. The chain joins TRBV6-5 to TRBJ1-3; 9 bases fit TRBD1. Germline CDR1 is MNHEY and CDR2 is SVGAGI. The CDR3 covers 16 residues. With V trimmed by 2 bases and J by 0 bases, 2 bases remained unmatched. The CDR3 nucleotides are TGTGCCAGCAGTTACGGGACAGGGTTCTCTGGAAACACCATATATTTT. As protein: CASSYGTGFSGNTIYF.

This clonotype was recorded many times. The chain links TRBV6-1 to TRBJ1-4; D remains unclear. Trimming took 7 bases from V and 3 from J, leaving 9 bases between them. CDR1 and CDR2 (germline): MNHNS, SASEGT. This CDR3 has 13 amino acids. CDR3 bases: TGTGCCAGCACCCTCAATGCTAATGAAAAACTGTTTTTT. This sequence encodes CASTLNANEKLFF.